This TCR beta chain emerged from a study of CD8+CD57+ T cells in acquired aplastic anemia. Study-wide results and limits: Approximately 30 CD8+ CDR3 sequences were shared between patients and controls.

The study profiled TCR beta VDJ and CDR3 using genomic DNA as template. In TCRdb, the reads were re-called with MiXCR into one record per CDR3 protein. The data show about 170,000 distinct CDR3 sequences, about 60% seen once. Ten or more counts support this clonotype. No antigen is known for it. CDR3 length equals 13 residues. The V end lost 0 bases, the J end lost 2 bases, and 5 bases lay between the germline ends. Per germline, CDR1 SGDLS and CDR2 YYNGEE. The TCR originated in a human donor in good health. The rearrangement links TRBV9 to TRBJ2-5, with no clear D. Sequencing was carried out using sorted CD4+, CD8+, or CD8+CD57+ T cells (not recorded which) from PBMCs. The CDR3 reads CASSVDSQETQYF. In DNA form, the CDR3 reads TGTGCCAGCAGCGTAGACAGTCAAGAGACCCAGTACTTC.